These 15 T cell receptor beta chains were all obtained from the same sample, sequenced in a study of blood T cells in healthy people across ages. Then a second PCR, running about 6 to 12 cycles, was carried out with a sample-barcoded 5' primer and a J-beta primer mix. One entry per CDR3 protein results from TCRdb running MiXCR on the 5' RACE reads. The sample shows over 950,000 distinct CDR3 sequences, just over 50% of them seen only once. Sample: blood. The receptors stem from an older woman in good health.

In this sample, this clonotype turned up many times. The chain links TRBV29-1 to TRBJ2-4; D remains ambiguous. V dropped 4 bases and J dropped 0 bases, with 13 bases sitting between them. CDR3 length: 15 amino acids. The germline CDR1 and CDR2 sequences are SQVTM and ANQGSEA. CDR3 sequence: CSVVSRDLAKNIQYF. The DNA of the CDR3 is TGCAGCGTTGTTAGCAGAGACTTAGCCAAAAACATTCAGTACTTC.

The rearrangement joins TRBV27 to TRBJ1-6, with unresolved D. The V and J ends lost 3 bases and 7 bases respectively, with 10 bases between them. CDR1 and CDR2 (germline): MNHEY, SMNVEV (reference sequence). This CDR3 is 14 amino acids long. CDR3 bases: TGTGCCAGCAGTTTTATGGGGTCCAATTCACCCCTCCACTTT. This encodes CASSFMGSNSPLHF.

The CDR3 DNA follows: TGTGCCAGCCTCAAAACCGGGACTAGCTCGAATACGCAGTATTTT. This gives the protein CASLKTGTSSNTQYF. The V gene is TRBV6-1, the J gene TRBJ2-3; TRBD2 aligns across 9 bases. The germline gives CDR1 MNHNS, CDR2 SASEGT. V gave up 8 bases and J gave up 7 bases; unmatched junction bases: 13. The CDR3 spans 15 residues.

This clonotype turned up a few times. The gene calls are TRBV6-6 and TRBJ2-1, with TRBD1 matching 9 bases. The CDR3 is 16 amino acids. Germline values: CDR1 MNHNY, CDR2 SVGAGI (reference sequence). The V segment lost 2 bases and the J segment 2 bases; nucleotides outside the gene matches: 4. The CDR3 is CASSYRDRAPYNEQFF. In DNA, the CDR3 is TGTGCCAGCAGTTACCGGGACAGGGCGCCCTACAATGAGCAGTTCTTC.

This clonotype was seen a handful of times. J is TRBJ1-2 and V is TRBV29-1; 9 bases map to TRBD1. V shed 7 bases and J 7 bases; nucleotides not matched to a gene: 7. The CDR3 spans 12 residues. Looked up from germline, CDR1 is SQVTM and CDR2 is ANQGSEA. CDR3 coding DNA: TGCAGCGGCCAGGACAGGGGCAGTGGCTACACCTTC. It codes for CSGQDRGSGYTF.

This clonotype was detected ten times or more. The chain uses TRBV7-9 and TRBJ2-7; TRBD1 aligns across 8 bases. CDR1 is SEHNR and CDR2 is FQNEAQ in the germline V gene (reference sequence). With 1 base clipped from V and 5 bases from J, the junction kept 7 bases outside the gene matches. This CDR3 is 15 amino acids long. CDR3 loop: CASSLGTGPYNEQYF. As DNA, the CDR3 is TGTGCCAGCAGCTTAGGGACAGGGCCTTACAACGAGCAGTACTTC.

The V call is TRBV28, the J call TRBJ2-7; possibly TRBD1 for D (6 bases). V gave up 5 bases and J gave up 6 bases, with 17 bases separating them. The CDR3 is 14 residues long. Looked up from germline, CDR1 is MDHEN and CDR2 is SYDVKM. The CDR3 nucleotides read TGTGCCAGCAGTGGGGGCTCGTTCCCCCCCGAGCAGTACTTC. This encodes CASSGGSFPPEQYF.

There are a few counts of this clonotype. The chain combines TRBV20-1 with TRBJ2-1; a weak D match, TRBD2 (6 bases). Germline CDR1 is DFQATT and CDR2 is SNEGSKA (reference sequence). Trimming removed 3 bases at V and 10 bases at J, with 16 bases between. The CDR3 runs to 13 residues. CDR3 protein: CSASGSLLREQFF. The CDR3 DNA follows: TGCAGTGCTAGCGGGAGCCTCCTCAGGGAGCAGTTCTTC.

Points on this clonotype: The junction departs from germline at one end; a sequencing error may be responsible. V and J are TRBV27 and TRBJ2-7, with D perhaps TRBD2 (5 bases). The germline V gene encodes CDR1 MNHEY and CDR2 SMNVEV (reference sequence). The CDR3 totals 15 residues. The CDR3 is CASSLSTGFTYEHYF. As DNA, the CDR3 is TGTGCCAGCAGTTTATCAACGGGGTTTACCTACGAGCATTACTTC.

This clonotype was observed a few times. This chain connects TRBV7-2 to TRBJ1-5; maybe TRBD1 (6 bases). The germline V gene encodes CDR1 SGHTA and CDR2 FQGNSA. This CDR3 region has 18 residues. V lost 3 bases to trimming and J lost 2 bases, with 20 bases between them. This chain's CDR3 is CASSFYPKQGRGNQPQHF. The CDR3 DNA is TGTGCCAGCAGCTTCTACCCTAAACAGGGTCGGGGCAATCAGCCCCAGCATTTT. Drawing the rest from reference TRBV7-2 and TRBJ1-5, the complete variable domain is GAGVSQSPSNKVTEKGKDVELRCDPISGHTALYWYRQSLGQGLEFLIYFQGNSAPDKSGLPSDRFSAERTGGSVSTLTIQRTQQEDSAVYLCASSFYPKQGRGNQPQHFGDGTRLSIL.

The rearrangement links TRBV28 to TRBJ1-6; D gene unclear. This CDR3 has 14 residues. Germline lookup yields CDR1 MDHEN and CDR2 SYDVKM. V was shortened by 6 bases and J by 0 bases, with 6 bases between the two germline ends. The CDR3 coding sequence is TGTGCCAGCAGACGAGGCTCCTATAATTCACCCCTCCACTTT. Translated, it gives CASRRGSYNSPLHF.

This clonotype was seen a few times. The rearrangement uses TRBV7-2 and TRBJ2-7; D unclear. V dropped 1 base and J dropped 4 bases, with 14 bases sitting between them. The CDR3 is 15 residues long. CDR1 is SGHTA, CDR2 FQGNSA, per germline. CDR3 sequence reads: CASSLDAIVWYEQYF. DNA for the CDR3: TGTGCCAGCAGCTTAGACGCTATAGTTTGGTACGAGCAGTACTTC.

The chain employs TRBV3-1 and TRBJ2-5; D is ambiguous. This CDR3 spans 15 amino acids. V was pared by 1 base and J by 11 bases, with 20 bases between. Germline V CDR1 and CDR2: LGHDT, YNNKEL (reference sequence). CDR3 sequence reads: CASSQGLLEAYGQYF. The CDR3 nucleotides are TGTGCCAGCAGCCAAGGGCTCCTGGAAGCCTACGGGCAGTACTTC.

This chain links TRBV5-1 with TRBJ1-1, with a tentative D call TRBD1 (5 bases). CDR1 and CDR2 from the germline V gene are SGHRS and YFSETQ. The CDR3 spans 15 residues. The V and J ends lost 1 base and 5 bases respectively, with 15 bases between them. DNA of the CDR3: TGCGCCAGCAGCTTGATGAGGGGTCCCGGGACTGAAGCTTTCTTT. This gives the protein CASSLMRGPGTEAFF.

The sample holds one count of this clonotype. The V and J genes are TRBV28 and TRBJ2-1; 7 bases are shared with TRBD2. The CDR3 totals 16 residues. Germline CDR1 MDHEN, CDR2 SYDVKM. The J segment lost 0 bases and the V segment lost 6 bases, leaving 8 bases of the junction unmatched. Written as DNA, the CDR3 is TGTGCCAGCAGAACCCCCCTAGCGGACTCCTACAATGAGCAGTTCTTC. It encodes CASRTPLADSYNEQFF.